The 5 T cell receptor beta chains presented below share a single source sample, sequenced in a study of T-cell memory formation after mild COVID-19. TCRdb ran MiXCR on the 5' RACE reads and lists one entry per CDR3 protein. Of roughly 250,000 distinct CDR3 sequences in the sample, around 15% are singletons; the top ten hold 3% to 4.5%. The sample was PBMCs or a T cell subset sorted from them (not recorded which). The receptors derive from a man younger than 35 who had mild COVID-19 (a few samples of this study predate the infection). Cell type and time point are not known.

The CDR3 loop is CASSYSGNGYTF. In DNA, the CDR3 is TGTGCCAGCAGTTACTCAGGGAATGGCTACACCTTC. V usage is TRBV6-1 and J usage is TRBJ1-2; possibly TRBD1 for D (5 bases). CDR1 is MNHNS and CDR2 is SASEGT in the germline V gene. The V end lost 5 bases, the J end lost 6 bases, and 10 bases lay between the germline ends. CDR3 length equals 12 residues.

This CDR3 is CASSAHRLFRETQYF. The DNA of the CDR3 is TGCGCCAGCAGCGCCCACCGATTGTTCCGGGAGACCCAGTACTTC. The J gene is TRBJ2-5, the V gene TRBV5-1, with no clear D. V was cut by 4 bases and J by 5 bases, with 18 bases left in between. Germline V gene data show CDR1 as SGHRS and CDR2 as YFSETQ. CDR3 length: 15 amino acids.

This clonotype came up a few times. The rearrangement uses TRBV29-1 and TRBJ1-2; 7 nucleotides line up with TRBD1. From germline, CDR1 is SQVTM and CDR2 ANQGSEA. The length of the CDR3 is 12 residues. V was clipped by 5 bases and J by 4 bases; unmatched bases: 4. CDR3 residues: CSVSGTVYGYTF. In DNA, the CDR3 is TGCAGCGTTTCCGGGACAGTCTATGGCTACACCTTC.

J is TRBJ2-5 and V is TRBV5-6; D gene ambiguous. Trimming pared 4 bases from V and 0 bases from J, leaving 7 bases between. Germline CDR1 SGHDT, CDR2 YYEEEE. This CDR3 region has 13 residues. The CDR3 region is CASSLRYQETQYF. In nucleotides, the CDR3 is TGTGCCAGCAGCCTGCGGTACCAAGAGACCCAGTACTTC.

This clonotype occurred a few times. The rearrangement links TRBV11-2 to TRBJ2-2; perhaps TRBD1 as D (6 bases). CDR1 SGHAT and CDR2 FQNNGV come from the germline V gene. The CDR3 loop spans 15 amino acids. V was shortened by 5 bases and J by 1 base, with 11 bases between the two germline ends. CDR3 sequence: CASSPDRWNTGELFF. For the CDR3, the DNA is TGTGCCAGCAGCCCCGACAGGTGGAACACCGGGGAGCTGTTTTTT. The whole variable domain, remainder taken from reference TRBV11-2 and TRBJ2-2, is EAGVAQSPRYKIIEKRQSVAFWCNPISGHATLYWYQQILGQGPKLLIQFQNNGVVDDSQLPKDRFSAERLKGVDSTLKIQPAKLEDSAVYLCASSPDRWNTGELFFGEGSRLTVL.